This T cell receptor (beta chain) was found in a study of T cell responses to AZD1222 COVID-19 vaccine. Profiling relied on immunoSEQ multiplex PCR, and the TCRdb table lists in-frame clones only, not all of them. The repertoire includes 150,000 or so clones, around nine tenths of them detected once, and roughly 5% sits in the top ten. The germline V and J ends were trimmed by 7 bases and 6 bases, with 12 bases remaining between them. Germline loops: CDR1 SQVTM, CDR2 ANQGSEA. CDR3 size: 12 residues. The sequence was obtained from an adult in good health. Sequencing used peripheral blood, obtained on day 0 of AZD1222 vaccination. The chain is built from TRBV29-1 and TRBJ2-2; D is possibly TRBD1 or TRBD2 (7 bases each). The CDR3 reads CSAGGGPGELFF. As DNA, the CDR3 is TGCAGCGCAGGGGGGGGTCCCGGGGAGCTGTTTTTT.